This entry lists 10 T cell receptor beta chains sequenced from one sample in a study of cytomegalovirus exposure and HLA in healthy donors. The PCR ran on 60 Vbeta and 13 Jbeta primers. Repertoires were generated with immunoSEQ multiplex PCR, while TCRdb's copy carries only in-frame clones and drops some. Of about 200,000 clones listed, around 73% are singletons. Sequenced input: PBMCs. The receptors were sampled from a male donor in good health and CMV-seronegative.

The chain is built from TRBV21-1 and TRBJ2-2; the D segment call TRBD2 is taken from the table without a DNA check. TRBV21-1 is an annotated pseudogene. This CDR3 region has 17 residues. The CDR3 sequence: CASSKWTSPRDTGELFF. Written as DNA, the CDR3 is TGTGCCAGCAGCAAATGGACTAGCCCTCGTGACACCGGGGAGCTGTTTTTT.

CDR3 nucleotides: TGTGCCAGCAGCTTGGCCTCTTTACTAGCGGGACATAAGCAGTTCTTC. Residues: CASSLASLLAGHKQFF. The chain has TRBV7-6 and TRBJ2-1; TRBD2 aligns across 10 bases. The CDR3 totals 16 residues. From germline, CDR1 is SGHVS and CDR2 FNYEAQ. J was trimmed by 11 bases and V by 3 bases; bases with no gene match: 13.

The genes are TRBV28 and TRBJ2-7, with TRBD1 matching over 10 bases. The germline V gene encodes CDR1 MDHEN and CDR2 SYDVKM. CDR3 size: 17 residues. The V segment lost 5 bases and the J segment 9 bases; nucleotides outside the gene matches: 19. CDR3 nucleotides: TGTGCCAGCAGTCTCTTTGCCACGGGACAGGGGAGGACGGGGCAGTACTTC. It translates to CASSLFATGQGRTGQYF. Complete variable domain (other parts from reference TRBV28 and TRBJ2-7): DVKVTQSSRYLVKRTGEKVFLECVQDMDHENMFWYRQDPGLGLRLIYFSYDVKMKEKGDIPEGYSVSREKKERFSLILESASTNQTSMYLCASSLFATGQGRTGQYFGPGTRLTVT.

The V gene is TRBV5-1, the J gene TRBJ2-7; 14 nucleotides align to TRBD2. CDR1 and CDR2 (germline): SGHRS, YFSETQ. This CDR3 comprises 17 residues. After removal of 3 bases from V and 3 bases from J, the junction contained 8 bases not matched to a gene. CDR3 in amino acids: CASSSGLAGGQGYEQYF. The CDR3 DNA is TGCGCCAGCAGCTCCGGACTAGCGGGGGGTCAGGGCTACGAGCAGTACTTC.

This sequence joins TRBV5-1 and TRBJ2-5; D not resolved. With the DNA end fitting TRBJ2-7 better, the J assignment may be wrong. Germline V lookup: CDR1 SGHRS, CDR2 YFSETQ. The CDR3 covers 12 residues. The CDR3 protein is CASSLDNYEQYF. CDR3 coding DNA: TGCGCCAGCAGCTTGGACAACTACGAGCAGTACTTC.

Comments on this clone: The same CDR3 is also encoded by other DNA sequences in this sample. The V gene is TRBV7-9, the J gene TRBJ1-2; 10 bases map to TRBD1. V lost 2 bases to trimming and J lost 8 bases; unmatched junction nucleotides: 8. Germline CDR1 SEHNR, CDR2 FQNEAQ (reference sequence). This CDR3 is 15 amino acids long. The CDR3 loop reads CASSLIDRGLHGYTF. The CDR3 nucleotides are TGTGCCAGCAGCTTAATTGACAGGGGGCTACACGGCTACACCTTC.

This clone showed up many times. Other DNA sequences in this sample translate to the same CDR3. J is TRBJ1-4 and V is TRBV29-1; D uncertain. The CDR3 covers 10 residues. V dropped 6 bases and J dropped 6 bases, with 5 bases sitting between them. The germline CDR1 and CDR2 sequences are SQVTM and ANQGSEA. This chain's CDR3 is CSVQDEKLFF. DNA for the CDR3: TGCAGCGTCCAGGATGAAAAACTGTTTTTT.

The chain uses TRBV7-6 and TRBJ2-2; D is possibly TRBD1 (6 bases). CDR3 length: 14 residues. V dropped 2 bases and J dropped 4 bases, with 8 bases sitting between them. Germline-derived CDR1 and CDR2 are SGHVS and FNYEAQ. The CDR3 bases are TGTGCCAGCAGCTTATCAGGGGCCACCGGGGAGCTGTTTTTT. It encodes CASSLSGATGELFF.

This clone was detected a few times. The rearrangement joins TRBV9 to TRBJ1-4; no firm D call. The CDR3 is 13 amino acids. Trimming pared 0 bases from V and 7 bases from J, leaving 7 bases between. CDR1 SGDLS and CDR2 YYNGEE come from the germline V gene. In DNA form, the CDR3 reads TGTGCCAGCAGCGTAGGTGCCAGTGAAAAACTGTTTTTT. This codes for CASSVGASEKLFF.

This clone was observed a few times. The CDR3 DNA sequence: TGTGCCAGCAGCCAGGGGCAATACGAGCAGTACTTC. As protein: CASSQGQYEQYF. V usage is TRBV28 and J usage is TRBJ2-7; the D gene is possibly TRBD1 (6 bases). From germline, CDR1 is MDHEN and CDR2 SYDVKM. V was pared by 6 bases and J by 4 bases, with 10 bases between. This CDR3 is 12 amino acids long.